This T cell receptor beta chain was identified during a study of CD8+ T cells in alopecia areata. Points from the study as a whole: Mice showed TCR sharing more clearly than patients did, possibly owing to HLA. Lesional scalp, notably in alopecia totalis/universalis, had clonality above that of normal scalp.

Documented treatment: oral pan-JAK inhibitor, 5-10 mg twice daily. Starting from PBMCs, sorting isolated CD4+ and CD8+ T cells. Germline V CDR1 and CDR2: LNHDA, SQIVND (reference sequence). There are 13 residues in the CDR3. Deletions cut 7 bases from V and 4 bases from J, with 11 bases between. Extracted RNA was reverse transcribed, and the resulting cDNA served as sequencing template. The protocol was immunoSEQ multiplex PCR, while the TCRdb copy is restricted to in-frame clones and leaves out a portion. The table records about 190,000 clones, approximately 56% of them present only once. With regard to this clone: The target antigen is unknown.

The clonotype was recovered from a human donor with alopecia areata. The chain joins TRBV19 to TRBJ1-5, with D unresolved. This specimen consisted of CD4+ T cells sorted from blood, obtained at week 4, from a patient treated with tofacitinib. CDR3 loop: CASTTVANQPQHF. The CDR3 DNA reads as TGTGCCAGTACCACGGTGGCTAATCAGCCCCAGCATTTT. Using reference TRBV19 and TRBJ1-5 for the parts outside the CDR3, the full variable domain is DGGITQSPKYLFRKEGQNVTLSCEQNLNHDAMYWYRQDPGQGLRLIYYSQIVNDFQKGDIAEGYSVSREKKESFPLTVTSAQKNPTAFYLCASTTVANQPQHFGDGTRLSIL.